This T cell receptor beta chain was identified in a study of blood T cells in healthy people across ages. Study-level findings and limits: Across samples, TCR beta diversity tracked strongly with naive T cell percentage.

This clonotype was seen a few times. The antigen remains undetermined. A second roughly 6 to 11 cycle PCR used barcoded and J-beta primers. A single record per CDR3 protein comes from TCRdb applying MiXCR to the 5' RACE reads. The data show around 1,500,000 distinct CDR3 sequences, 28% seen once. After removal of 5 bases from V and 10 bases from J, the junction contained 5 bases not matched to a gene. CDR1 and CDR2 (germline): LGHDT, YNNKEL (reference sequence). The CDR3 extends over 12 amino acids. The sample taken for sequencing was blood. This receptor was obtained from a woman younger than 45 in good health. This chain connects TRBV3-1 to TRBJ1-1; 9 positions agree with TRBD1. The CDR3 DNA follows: TGTGCCAGCAGCTCGGGGACAGGGAGAGCTTTCTTT. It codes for CASSSGTGRAFF.